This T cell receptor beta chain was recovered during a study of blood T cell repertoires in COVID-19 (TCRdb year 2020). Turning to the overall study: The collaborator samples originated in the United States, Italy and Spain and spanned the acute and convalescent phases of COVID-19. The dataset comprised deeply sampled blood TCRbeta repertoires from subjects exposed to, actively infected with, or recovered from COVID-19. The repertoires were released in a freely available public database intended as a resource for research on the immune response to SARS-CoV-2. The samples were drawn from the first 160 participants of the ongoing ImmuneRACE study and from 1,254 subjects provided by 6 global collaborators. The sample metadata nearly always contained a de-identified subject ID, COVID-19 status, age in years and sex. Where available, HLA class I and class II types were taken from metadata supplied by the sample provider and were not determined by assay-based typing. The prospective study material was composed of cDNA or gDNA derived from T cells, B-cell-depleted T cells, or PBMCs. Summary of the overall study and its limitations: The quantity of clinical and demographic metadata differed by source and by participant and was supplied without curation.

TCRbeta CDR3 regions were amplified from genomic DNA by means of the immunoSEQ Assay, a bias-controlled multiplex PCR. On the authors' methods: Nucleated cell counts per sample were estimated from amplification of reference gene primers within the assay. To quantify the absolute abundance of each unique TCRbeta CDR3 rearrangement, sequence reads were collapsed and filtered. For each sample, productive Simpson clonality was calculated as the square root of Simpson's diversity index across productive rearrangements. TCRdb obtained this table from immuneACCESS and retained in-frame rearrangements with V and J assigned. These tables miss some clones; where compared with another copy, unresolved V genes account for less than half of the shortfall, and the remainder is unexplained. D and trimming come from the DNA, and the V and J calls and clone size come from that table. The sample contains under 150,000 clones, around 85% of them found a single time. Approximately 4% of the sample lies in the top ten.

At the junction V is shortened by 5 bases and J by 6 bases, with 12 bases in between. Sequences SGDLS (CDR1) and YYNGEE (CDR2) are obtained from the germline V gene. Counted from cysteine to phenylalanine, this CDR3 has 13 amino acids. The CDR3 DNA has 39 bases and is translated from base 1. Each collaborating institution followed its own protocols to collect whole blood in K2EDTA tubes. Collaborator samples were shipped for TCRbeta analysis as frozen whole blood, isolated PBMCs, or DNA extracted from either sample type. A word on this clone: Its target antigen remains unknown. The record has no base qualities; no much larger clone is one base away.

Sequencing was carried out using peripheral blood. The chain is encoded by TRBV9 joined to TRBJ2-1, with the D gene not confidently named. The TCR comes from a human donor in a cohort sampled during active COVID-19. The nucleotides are TGTGCCAGCAGTGCCGGTTTTCCCAATGAGCAGTTCTTC. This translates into CASSAGFPNEQFF.